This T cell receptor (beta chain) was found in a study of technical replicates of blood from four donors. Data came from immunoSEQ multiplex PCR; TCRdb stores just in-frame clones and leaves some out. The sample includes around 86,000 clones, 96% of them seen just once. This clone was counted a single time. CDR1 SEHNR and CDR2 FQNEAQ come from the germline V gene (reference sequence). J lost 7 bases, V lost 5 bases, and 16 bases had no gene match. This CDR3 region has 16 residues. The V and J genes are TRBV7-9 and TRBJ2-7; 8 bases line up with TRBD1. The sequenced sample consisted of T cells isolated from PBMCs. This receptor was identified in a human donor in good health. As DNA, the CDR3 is TGTGCCAGCAGCCATACGAAGGGACAGGATCAGTGGGAGCAGTACTTC. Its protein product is CASSHTKGQDQWEQYF.